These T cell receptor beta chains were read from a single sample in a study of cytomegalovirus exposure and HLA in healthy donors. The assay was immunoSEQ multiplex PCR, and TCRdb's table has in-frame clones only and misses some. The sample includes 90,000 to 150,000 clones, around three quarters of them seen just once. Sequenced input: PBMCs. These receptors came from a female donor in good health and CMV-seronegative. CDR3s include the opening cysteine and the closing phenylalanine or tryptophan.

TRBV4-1,CASSQDRGGAGYEQYF
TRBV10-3,CAISESGASNYGYTF
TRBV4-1,CASSQDIGTATEQYF
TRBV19,CASSIGPNRVTAEAFF
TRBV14,CASSPGLRSPLHF
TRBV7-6,CASSLGGTGYEQFF
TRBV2,CASSEKGGRPWDEQFF
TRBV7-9,CASSAQGNKNTEAFF
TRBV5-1,CASSFVPGHSNSPLHF
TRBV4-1,CASSQETDSPYIQYF
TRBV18,CASSRDQGSGYTF
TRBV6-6,CASSYTSGGADTQYF
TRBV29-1,CSVEEKRGGNTGELFF
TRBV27,CASSLSSGANVLTF
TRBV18,CASSTPGGEQYF
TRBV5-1,CASGTGNTDTQYF
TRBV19,CASSRGLAAEGGWETQYF
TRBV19,CASSPRLAGGQETQYF
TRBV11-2,CASGIAQQETQYF
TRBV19,CASSPPGQGPGNTIYF
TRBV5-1,CASSSSGSGDYEQYF
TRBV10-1,CASSERGGETQYF
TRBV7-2,CASRVSGGVSTQYF
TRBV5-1,CASSWGWDRDEKLSF
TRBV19,CASTSDRVGQPQHF
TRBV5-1,CASRDNYNEQFF
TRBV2,CASSEVGQGGGEQYF
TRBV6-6,CASGWTGDPNTQYF
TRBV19,CASSLGQNPTNEKLFF
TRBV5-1,CASSPRTGGLNTEAFF
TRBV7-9,CASSQASGDYNEQFF
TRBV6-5,CASSWGQGILNTEAFF
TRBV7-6,CASSLEFGLAGAPGDEQFF
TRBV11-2,CASSIDRGRGYTF
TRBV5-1,CASRPGHLGNTIYF
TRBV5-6,CASSLPPGQGPDTQYF
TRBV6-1,CASRRQGNQPQHF
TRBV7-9,CASSLVGLSGETQYF
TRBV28,CASSFLAGEKYEQYF
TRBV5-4,CASQYGDSGNTIYF
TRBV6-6,CASGERGTMNTEAFF
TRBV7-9,CASSLGGYRTGSLEQYF
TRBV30,CAWSVRRFYPFF
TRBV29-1,CSVLLGGGNIQYF
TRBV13,CASSLTAGQASYEQYF
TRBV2,CASETTVATEAFF
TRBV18,CASSLNGGARNEQFF
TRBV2,CASSEGGRVETQYF
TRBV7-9,CASNQGGNTEAFF
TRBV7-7,CASSLGLAGGQETQYF